This T cell receptor beta chain was captured by sequencing in a study of blood T cells in healthy people across ages (dated by TCRdb to the mid-2010s). General notes on the study: In model experiments, roughly one uniquely barcoded TCR beta cDNA molecule per two T cells was captured by template switching. Age-related changes in TCR beta repertoire diversity were measured in the study by deep sequencing normalized with unique cDNA molecular identifiers. For two donors (one aged 18 to 30 and one aged 80 or older), the study analyzed two additional independent replicas of 1 million unique cDNA reads from the same blood draw. The donors were divided into four age groups: young (average roughly 15 years), middle-aged (around 37), aged (approximately 64) and long-lived (roughly 88). Donors of different ages were randomly distributed across sequencing lanes to avoid experimental bias. Here is what the overall study found, with its caveats: Bulk unsorted PBMC profiling prevented conclusive comparison of naive and antigen-experienced compartments. Compared with the aged group, the long-lived group had more naive CD4+ T cells, fewer expanded clones and increased TCR diversity, suggesting age selection. Because donor CMV infection status was unknown, age-related changes in expanded clonotypes were potentially confounded. Estimates of total diversity based on one million sequenced T cells were regarded as lower bounds and as underestimates. Observed TCR beta diversity correlated strongly with the percentage of naive T cells measured by flow cytometry. As age increased, observed TCR beta diversity per million T cells dropped in a roughly linear way, and a significant reduction was already evident by age 40.

Inclusive of the bounding cysteine and phenylalanine, the CDR3 is 12 residues long. CDR3 DNA is the only sequence kept; it has 36 bases, read in frame from the first base. The germline V gene sets CDR1 to SGDLS and CDR2 to YYNGEE. V and J are truncated by 0 bases and 9 bases respectively, leaving an intervening sequence of 7 bases. In this sample, this clonotype turned up a few times. The antigen it binds to is not known. Base quality data are lacking; no much larger clone is found one base away. Library prep was done by 5' RACE. The instrument given in TCRdb is Illumina HiSeq 2500. The second PCR ran for about 7 to 11 cycles and used a J-beta primer mix along with a sample-barcoded 5' primer. A template-switch 5' adaptor carrying 12 random nucleotides introduced a unique molecular identifier onto each TCR beta cDNA molecule. At least 2.5 million CDR3-containing paired-end reads were obtained from each sample. First-strand cDNA synthesis was performed from all RNA using the Mint cDNA synthesis kit, with priming by a TRBC-specific oligonucleotide. Following uracil-DNA glycosylase treatment, all cDNA underwent a first 18-cycle PCR with the universal primers M1SS and BC2_uni_R. In the paper's pipeline: For normalization, 1 million high-quality reads, each with a distinct molecular identifier, were randomly selected from each sample. Reads sharing molecular identifiers were discarded rather than binned into consensus sequences. CDR3 identification, clonotype clustering and error correction used MiTCR with a Q25 quality threshold and the strictest error-elimination algorithm. A nonparametric unseen species model with Euler transformation was used to estimate a lower bound on total TCR beta diversity. The public reads were quality trimmed at Q25 with fastp and then assembled into clones with MiXCR by TCRdb, keeping productive beta chains. Rows matching on CDR3 protein sequence are summarized as one entry with the most common DNA and genes. TCRdb, not the original authors, processed these V and J calls. This sample gives some 780,000 distinct CDR3 sequences in total; 56% of them show up just once. Under 30% of the sample is held by the ten biggest clonotypes.

The approximately 39 donors, aged about 6 to 95 years, were systemically healthy Caucasian individuals from Russia. Each donor gave 8 to 10 milliliters of peripheral blood, drawn into EDTA-treated Vacutainer tubes. Ficoll-Paque density-gradient centrifugation was used to isolate PBMCs, with at least 7 million obtained per sample. Trizol reagent was used to extract total RNA from PBMCs, with at least 5 micrograms per sample. The percentages of naive CD45RAhigh/CD27high T cells were determined by flow cytometry on a PBMC aliquot from every donor. The sample consisted of blood. The receptor's source is a man aged 40-49 years in good health. The chain joins TRBV9 to TRBJ2-1, with the D gene too uncertain to name. The DNA is as follows: TGTGCCAGCAGCGTAGAGGAAGGTGAGCAGTTCTTC. Its protein reads: CASSVEEGEQFF. Supplemented by the reference TRBV9 and TRBJ2-1 proteins around the CDR3, the complete variable domain is DSGVTQTPKHLITATGQRVTLRCSPRSGDLSVYWYQQSLDQGLQFLIQYYNGEERAKGNILERFSAQQFPDLHSELNLSSLELGDSALYFCASSVEEGEQFFGPGTRLTVL.